These 29 T cell receptor beta chains were all obtained from the same sample, sequenced in a study of shared clonotypes between healthy human individuals (dated by TCRdb to the early 2020s). CD8 naive samples were obtained by positive selection for CCR7 among CD45RO-negative cells, yielding a CD45RA+CCR7+ population from which TemRA cells were excluded. Libraries were built with the immunoSEQ multiplex PCR assay. TCRdb carries this immuneACCESS record with in-frame sequences only. Its versions omit some clonotypes, under half of them owing to an unresolved V gene in the studies checked, with the rest unexplained. The sample has around 2.1 million clones on record, roughly 91% of them singletons. Roughly 1.7% of the sample is taken by the ten largest. Material for sequencing was naive CD8+ T cells from PBMCs. According to the study, the label for this sample's cell subset or site signals: CD45RA+CCR7+. These receptors all come from a man between 18 and 35 years old in good health. Some clones in this sample may be carry-over from other donors' samples.

This clone was recorded only once. CDR3 DNA sequence: TGTGCCAGCCGGCGACTAGCCAGCACCGGGGAGCTGTTTTTT. Its translation is CASRRLASTGELFF. The chain links TRBV27 to TRBJ2-2; the match to TRBD2 covers 7 bases. The J segment lost 4 bases and the V segment lost 8 bases, leaving 7 bases of the junction unmatched. This CDR3 is built from 14 residues. Germline CDR1 MNHEY, CDR2 SMNVEV (reference sequence).

J is TRBJ2-1 and V is TRBV14; D is unresolved. The CDR3 is 12 residues long. The germline gives CDR1 SGHDN, CDR2 FVKESK. V gave up 2 bases and J gave up 9 bases, with 8 bases separating them. CDR3: CASSQTLPEQFF. The CDR3 DNA follows: TGTGCCAGCAGCCAAACGCTCCCTGAGCAGTTCTTC.

This chain uses TRBV27 with TRBJ2-1; D gene ambiguous. Germline V gene data show CDR1 as MNHEY and CDR2 as SMNVEV (reference sequence). This CDR3 has 15 amino acids. With 7 bases removed from V and 6 bases from J, the gap between germline ends came to 19 bases. The DNA for the CDR3 is TGTGCCAGCACCAATATACCAGCTGGGGTCAATGAGCAGTTCTTC. Translating it yields CASTNIPAGVNEQFF.

The rearrangement joins TRBV7-9 to TRBJ2-3, with 9 bases aligning to TRBD2. The CDR3 consists of 17 residues. V lost 1 base, J lost 3 bases, and 8 bases stayed unmatched. CDR1 is SEHNR, CDR2 FQNEAQ, per germline (reference sequence). The CDR3 protein is CASSLGGSGSKTDTQYF. The CDR3 DNA reads as TGTGCCAGCAGCTTAGGAGGTAGCGGGAGTAAGACAGATACGCAGTATTTT. The variable domain in full, with the rest retrieved from reference TRBV7-9 and TRBJ2-3, is DTGVSQNPRHKITKRGQNVTFRCDPISEHNRLYWYRQTLGQGPEFLTYFQNEAQLEKSRLLSDRFSAERPKGSFSTLEIQRTEQGDSAMYLCASSLGGSGSKTDTQYFGPGTRLTVL.

The chain joins TRBV9 to TRBJ1-3; a weak D match, TRBD1 (6 bases). The V end was cut by 3 bases, the J end by 0 bases, with 13 bases between. The CDR3 spans 16 residues. CDR1 is SGDLS, CDR2 YYNGEE, per germline. The DNA of the CDR3 is TGTGCCAGCAGCGCTGACAGGTACCCCTCTGGAAACACCATATATTTT. Amino acid sequence: CASSADRYPSGNTIYF.

This chain uses TRBV28 with TRBJ2-5, with 10 bases lining up with TRBD1. The CDR3 has 14 residues. V lost 4 bases to trimming and J lost 5 bases; unmatched junction nucleotides: 4. CDR1 and CDR2 from the germline V gene are MDHEN and SYDVKM. The CDR3 bases are TGTGCCAGCAGTTCGGGACAGGGGAAGGAGACCCAGTACTTC. It is translated as CASSSGQGKETQYF.

V gene TRBV6-5 combines with J gene TRBJ2-1; D gene ambiguous. The germline gives CDR1 MNHEY, CDR2 SVGAGI. The V gene lost 6 bases and the J gene lost 2 bases, with 14 bases spanning the gap. The CDR3 sequence is 15 residues long. For the CDR3, the DNA is TGTGCCAGCAGAGCCCGCGGCCGCCCCTACAATGAGCAGTTCTTC. The encoded protein is CASRARGRPYNEQFF.

The V call is TRBV6-1, the J call TRBJ1-4; 7 bases map to TRBD1. V lost 2 bases to trimming and J lost 5 bases; unmatched junction nucleotides: 8. The CDR3 totals 16 residues. Germline V lookup: CDR1 MNHNS, CDR2 SASEGT. CDR3 loop: CASSEPRQGPNEKLFF. CDR3 DNA: TGTGCCAGCAGTGAACCTCGACAGGGACCGAATGAAAAACTGTTTTTT.

The chain recombines TRBV5-1 with TRBJ2-7; 9 bases line up with TRBD2. Germline V CDR1 and CDR2: SGHRS, YFSETQ. The ends lost 4 bases at V and 6 bases at J; junction bases unmatched: 11. There are 15 residues in the CDR3. Here the CDR3 reads CASSVGLAGQIEQYF. The CDR3, as DNA: TGCGCCAGCAGCGTGGGCCTAGCGGGACAGATCGAGCAGTACTTC.

Worth noting for this clone: The same CDR3 arises from other DNA sequences in this sample as well. V and J are TRBV7-9 and TRBJ2-7, with 7 positions matching TRBD2. The ends lost 1 base at V and 3 bases at J; junction bases unmatched: 3. The CDR3 spans 14 residues. CDR1 and CDR2 from the germline V gene are SEHNR and FQNEAQ (reference sequence). CDR3 in DNA: TGTGCCAGCAGCTTAGGAGGGACTAACTACGAGCAGTACTTC. Encoded protein: CASSLGGTNYEQYF.

This clone appeared a few times. This chain uses TRBV5-4 with TRBJ1-1; D is uncertain. This CDR3 comprises 13 residues. Per the germline V gene, CDR1 is SGHNT and CDR2 is YYREEE (reference sequence). Trimming took 1 base from V and 7 from J, leaving 11 bases between them. This CDR3 reads CASSLSYGDEAFF. CDR3 bases: TGTGCCAGCAGCTTGAGTTACGGGGATGAAGCTTTCTTT.

This clone has just a few counts. The chain joins TRBV19 to TRBJ1-5; D call uncertain. V was trimmed by 0 bases and J by 2 bases, leaving 8 bases between them. The CDR3 contains 15 residues. CDR1 LNHDA and CDR2 SQIVND come from the germline V gene (reference sequence). The CDR3: CASSIEEVGNQPQHF. CDR3 nucleotide sequence: TGTGCCAGTAGTATAGAGGAGGTGGGCAATCAGCCCCAGCATTTT.

The chain couples TRBV10-3 to TRBJ1-3; no firm D call. Germline-derived CDR1 and CDR2 are ENHRY and SYGVKD. V lost 7 bases to trimming and J lost 0 bases, with 7 bases between them. This CDR3 contains 13 residues. DNA for the CDR3: TGTGCCATCATGTCAGTCTCTGGAAACACCATATATTTT. Translating gives CAIMSVSGNTIYF.

CDR3 loop: CASSEGLARYEQYF. For the CDR3, the DNA is TGTGCCAGCAGTGAAGGACTAGCGCGTTACGAGCAGTACTTC. The chain employs TRBV6-1 and TRBJ2-7; 8 nucleotides match TRBD2. V shed 1 base and J 4 bases; nucleotides not matched to a gene: 3. Germline V gives CDR1 MNHNS, CDR2 SASEGT. This CDR3 has 14 residues.

The chain couples TRBV19 to TRBJ1-1; the D gene is possibly TRBD1 (6 bases). CDR3 size: 14 residues. CDR1 is LNHDA, CDR2 SQIVND, per germline (reference sequence). The V end lost 5 bases, the J end lost 3 bases, and 13 bases lay between the germline ends. The CDR3 is CASSRQVLYTEAFF. The CDR3 bases are TGTGCCAGTAGTCGACAGGTTCTCTACACTGAAGCTTTCTTT.

Notes on this clone: Other DNA sequences in the same sample also yield this CDR3. This chain joins TRBV5-6 and TRBJ2-7; D is possibly TRBD1 or TRBD2 (6 bases each). The CDR3 has 14 amino acids. Looked up from germline, CDR1 is SGHDT and CDR2 is YYEEEE. The germline V and J ends were trimmed by 2 bases and 1 base, with 10 bases remaining between them. This chain's CDR3 is CASSFGGPSYEQYF. The CDR3 DNA sequence: TGTGCCAGCAGCTTTGGGGGGCCATCCTACGAGCAGTACTTC.

V is TRBV27 and J is TRBJ2-1; D might be TRBD2 (6 bases). Germline-derived CDR1 and CDR2 are MNHEY and SMNVEV (reference sequence). Trimming took off 1 base at V and 8 bases at J, with 15 bases between the two ends. The CDR3 totals 15 residues. CDR3 in amino acids: CASSLFAGSFDEQFF. For the CDR3, the DNA is TGTGCCAGCAGTTTATTTGCGGGATCCTTTGATGAGCAGTTCTTC.

The V and J genes are TRBV28 and TRBJ2-7, with TRBD1 identical over 7 bases. Germline assignment: CDR1 MDHEN and CDR2 SYDVKM. The V gene end was trimmed by 6 bases and the J gene end by 2 bases; junction bases not matched to a gene: 7. CDR3 length: 14 amino acids. In DNA, the CDR3 is TGTGCCAGCAGCTGGACAGGTCCGGCCTACGAGCAGTACTTC. Translating gives CASSWTGPAYEQYF.

The gene calls are TRBV6-1 and TRBJ1-1, with TRBD1 as a possible D gene (6 bases). V was shortened by 3 bases and J by 7 bases, with 12 bases between the two germline ends. This CDR3 contains 13 residues. Per the germline V gene, CDR1 is MNHNS and CDR2 is SASEGT. For the CDR3, the DNA is TGTGCCAGCAGTGATCTTACAGGGCATGAAGCTTTCTTT. Its translation is CASSDLTGHEAFF.

The V gene is TRBV5-1, the J gene TRBJ1-1; D gene unclear. Trimming shortened V by 4 bases and J by 0 bases, and 7 bases separated the two germline ends. This CDR3 has 13 amino acids. The germline V gene has CDR1 SGHRS and CDR2 YFSETQ. Here the CDR3 DNA reads TGCGCCAGCAGCCCACAGATGAACACTGAAGCTTTCTTT. Translating it yields CASSPQMNTEAFF.

V usage is TRBV2 and J usage is TRBJ1-1; unclear D gene. V was shortened by 6 bases and J by 8 bases, with 19 bases between the two germline ends. CDR1 and CDR2 from the germline V gene are SNHLY and FYNNEI. The CDR3 has 14 amino acids. The CDR3 spells CASSSSRTAPEAFF. DNA for the CDR3: TGTGCCAGCAGCTCTTCGCGGACGGCCCCAGAAGCTTTCTTT. The full variable domain, in which reference TRBV2 and TRBJ1-1 provide the parts outside the CDR3, is EPEVTQTPSHQVTQMGQEVILRCVPISNHLYFYWYRQILGQKVEFLVSFYNNEISEKSEIFDDQFSVERPDGSNFTLKIRSTKLEDSAMYFCASSSSRTAPEAFFGQGTRLTVV.

J is TRBJ2-1 and V is TRBV5-1; D might be TRBD2 (6 bases). The CDR3 is 14 amino acids. Deletions cut 6 bases from V and 5 bases from J, with 15 bases between. Germline CDR1 reads SGHRS; CDR2 reads YFSETQ. CDR3 sequence (DNA): TGCGCCAGCATTACGGGAGTGGGAGACAATGAGCAGTTCTTC. This gives the protein CASITGVGDNEQFF. The full variable domain, completed using reference TRBV5-1 and TRBJ2-1, is KAGVTQTPRYLIKTRGQQVTLSCSPISGHRSVSWYQQTPGQGLQFLFEYFSETQRNKGNFPGRFSGRQFSNSRSEMNVSTLELGDSALYLCASITGVGDNEQFFGPGTRLTVL.

Written as DNA, the CDR3 is TGTGCCAGCAGGGCCGGGTACTCTGGGGCCAACGTCCTGACTTTC. It yields the protein CASRAGYSGANVLTF. The genes are TRBV7-8 and TRBJ2-6; D is undetermined. In germline, CDR1 is SGHVS, CDR2 FQNEAQ. V shed 6 bases and J shed 0 bases, with 9 bases lying between them. The CDR3 is 15 residues long.

The chain has TRBV30 and TRBJ2-7; 11 bases are a match to TRBD2. V trimming: 2 bases; J trimming: 3 bases; junction bases outside the gene matches: 6. From germline, CDR1 is GTSNPN and CDR2 SVGIG (reference sequence). This CDR3 contains 15 residues. In DNA, the CDR3 is TGTGCCTGGAGTAGACTAGCGGGACTAAACTACGAGCAGTACTTC. Amino acids: CAWSRLAGLNYEQYF.

The chain uses TRBV27 and TRBJ2-3; perhaps TRBD2 as D (6 bases). The CDR3 spans 14 residues. From germline, CDR1 is MNHEY and CDR2 SMNVEV (reference sequence). V lost 5 bases, J lost 0 bases, and 9 bases lay in between. The CDR3 sequence: CASSDGGSTDTQYF. The CDR3 nucleotides read TGTGCCAGCAGTGACGGGGGAAGCACAGATACGCAGTATTTT.

The rearrangement joins TRBV19 to TRBJ2-7; tentative D call: TRBD2 (6 bases). The CDR3 runs to 14 residues. The V end was cut by 4 bases, the J end by 10 bases, with 20 bases between. The germline gives CDR1 LNHDA, CDR2 SQIVND (reference sequence). The CDR3 nucleotides are TGTGCCAGTAGTAAACCTGGGAGTCGGGGGAGTCAGTACTTC. It yields the protein CASSKPGSRGSQYF.

The rearrangement uses TRBV7-2 and TRBJ2-6; D is undetermined. The CDR3 loop spans 14 amino acids. Looked up from germline, CDR1 is SGHTA and CDR2 is FQGNSA. The ends were cut back, 2 bases at V and 3 bases at J, with 5 bases in the middle. Here the CDR3 reads CASSLIGGANVLTF. In DNA form, the CDR3 reads TGTGCCAGCAGCTTAATCGGTGGGGCCAACGTCCTGACTTTC.

This clone has a handful of counts. In nucleotides, the CDR3 is TGTGCCAGTAGTATGTCGGGGTTCGGGTGCACCTTC. Translated: CASSMSGFGCTF. The chain recombines TRBV19 with TRBJ1-2; D unclear. V was clipped by 3 bases and J by 13 bases, with 15 bases between them. The length of the CDR3 is 12 residues. CDR1 is LNHDA and CDR2 is SQIVND in the germline V gene (reference sequence).

The rearrangement uses TRBV27 and TRBJ2-7; 9 nucleotides agree with TRBD1. V shed 5 bases, J shed 3 bases, and the junction held 11 bases outside the gene matches. The CDR3 totals 16 residues. The germline CDR1 and CDR2 sequences are MNHEY and SMNVEV (reference sequence). The CDR3 region is CASSGYRDRVSYEQYF. CDR3 nucleotides: TGTGCCAGCAGTGGGTATCGGGACAGGGTTAGCTACGAGCAGTACTTC.